Listed below are T cell receptor beta chains from one sample, sequenced in a study of blood T cell repertoires in COVID-19. Sequenced by immunoSEQ multiplex PCR; TCRdb stores in-frame clones only, minus some. The sample contains 200,000 to 300,000 clones, about 86% of which appear only once. The source material was peripheral blood. The receptors were sampled from an elderly woman with acute or convalescent COVID-19. Both conserved end residues are part of each CDR3. Each record gives: clone size, V gene, D gene, J gene, CDR3 DNA, CDR3 protein. A D gene is named only where the DNA matches it firmly. Clone size is shown for a subset of rows, as once, few, many or a class of expanded clone.

>-|TRBV5-1|-|TRBJ2-3
TGCGCCACCTACGGGGGTGACGGAGCCACAGATACGCAGTATTTT
CATYGGDGATDTQYF
>-|TRBV11-2|-|TRBJ2-6
TGTGCCAGCAGCTTCCCGGGGGGCGCTGGGGCCAACGTCCTGACTTTC
CASSFPGGAGANVLTF
>-|TRBV19|TRBD2|TRBJ2-1
TGTGCCAGTAGTGGCGGGGGAAGCTCCTACAATGAGCAGTTCTTC
CASSGGGSSYNEQFF
>-|TRBV5-4|TRBD1|TRBJ2-5
TGTGCCAGCAGCCCTGGGGACAGCCAGGGGGAGACCCAGTACTTC
CASSPGDSQGETQYF
>-|TRBV28|-|TRBJ1-1
TGTGCCAGCAGTACCCCCCCGGGAAGGGTGAGTCCTGAAGCTTTCTTT
CASSTPPGRVSPEAFF
>once|TRBV7-3|TRBD2|TRBJ2-5
TGTGCCAGCAGCTCCAGCGGGGGGGCCGGGCCCAACAAAGAGACCCAGTACTTC
CASSSSGGAGPNKETQYF
>-|TRBV28|-|TRBJ2-2
TGTGCCAGCAGCCGGGGGACCGGGGAGCTGTTTTTT
CASSRGTGELFF
>-|TRBV30|TRBD2|TRBJ2-1
TGTGCCTGGGGGACTAGCGGGGGGGCTTTCTACAATGAGCAGTTCTTC
CAWGTSGGAFYNEQFF
>once|TRBV3-1/TRBV3-2|TRBD2|TRBJ2-3
TGTGCCAGCAGCCAATACATTAGCGGGGGGGCCACAGATACGCAGTATTTT
CASSQYISGGATDTQYF
>-|TRBV3-1/TRBV3-2|-|TRBJ2-4
TGTGCCAGCAGCCAAGGAGATCCAGCCAAAAACATTCAGTACTTC
CASSQGDPAKNIQYF
>-|TRBV15|-|TRBJ2-2
TGTGCCACCGATCCCGGGACACCAAACACCGGGGAGCTGTTTTTT
CATDPGTPNTGELFF
>-|TRBV6-1|-|TRBJ1-6
TGTGCCAGCAGTGAACGGGTGGCAGTAGCTTCACCCCTCCACTTT
CASSERVAVASPLHF
>-|TRBV3-1/TRBV3-2|TRBD2|TRBJ2-2
TGTGCCAGCAGCCAGGCGGGTAGCGGGGGGACCGGGGAGCTGTTTTTT
CASSQAGSGGTGELFF
>-|TRBV10-2|-|TRBJ1-4
TGCGCCAGCAGTGAGGGGCCCACCTCAACTAATGAAAAACTGTTTTTT
CASSEGPTSTNEKLFF
>-|TRBV28|-|TRBJ2-7
TGTGCCAGCAGTTTAGGGGCGGCAAGCTCCTACGAGCAGTACTTC
CASSLGAASSYEQYF
>few|TRBV6-1|-|TRBJ1-5
TGTGCCAGCAGTGAAGTTGGAGTCCTGCCCCAGCATTTT
CASSEVGVLPQHF
>-|TRBV10-3|-|TRBJ1-2
TGTGCCATCAGCGCCGACAAGAACTATGGCTACACCTTC
CAISADKNYGYTF
>-|TRBV18|TRBD1|TRBJ1-1
TGTGCCAGCTCACCATGGGCAGGGGGCGGCACTGAAGCTTTCTTT
CASSPWAGGGTEAFF
>-|TRBV6-9|TRBD2|TRBJ2-6
TGTGCCAGGGGGGGACTAGCGGGTTCTGGGGCCAACGTCCTGACTTTC
CARGGLAGSGANVLTF
>-|TRBV2|-|TRBJ2-2
TGTGCCAGCAATGAGGCAGCGAACACCGGGGAGCTGTTTTTT
CASNEAANTGELFF
>-|TRBV5-4|TRBD2|TRBJ2-1
TGTGCCAGCAGCCCATCTAGCGGGGCTTCCTACAATGAGCAGTTCTTC
CASSPSSGASYNEQFF
>once|TRBV27|TRBD2|TRBJ2-1
TGTGCCAGCAGTCCCCGGCGGGGGGCGGGTAATGAGCAGTTCTTC
CASSPRRGAGNEQFF
>-|TRBV30|-|TRBJ2-2
TGTGCCTGTCAAGGCCAAGGCGGCACCGGGGAGCTGTTTTTT
CACQGQGGTGELFF
>-|TRBV5-1|-|TRBJ1-3
TGCGCCAGCAGCCCTGGACAGATTGGAAACACCATATATTTT
CASSPGQIGNTIYF
>-|TRBV11-2|TRBD1|TRBJ2-7
TGTGCCAGCAGCTCCGGACAGGGGAGAACCTACGAGCAGTACTTC
CASSSGQGRTYEQYF
>once|TRBV6-2/TRBV6-3|-|TRBJ2-7
TGTGCCAGCAGTAAGGGGGTAGAGGACGAGCAGTACTTC
CASSKGVEDEQYF
>-|TRBV3-1/TRBV3-2|-|TRBJ2-2
TGTGCCAGCAGCCAAGTAGGGGAAGTTAACACCGGGGAGCTGTTTTTT
CASSQVGEVNTGELFF
>-|TRBV12-5|TRBD1|TRBJ2-1
TGTGCTAGTGCCAGGGACAGGGGGCGGGATGAGCAGTTCTTC
CASARDRGRDEQFF
>-|TRBV11-2|TRBD1|TRBJ2-1
TGTGCCAGCAGCTTAGTCGGGGCGGGACAGGGTTACAATGAGCAGTTCTTC
CASSLVGAGQGYNEQFF
>-|TRBV2|-|TRBJ2-7
TGTGCCAGCAGTGAAGCGCCGGGGAAGTCCGAGCAGTACTTC
CASSEAPGKSEQYF
>-|TRBV5-6|-|TRBJ2-1
TGTGCCAGCAGCTTCGGGGTTCGGGAGCAGTTCTTC
CASSFGVREQFF